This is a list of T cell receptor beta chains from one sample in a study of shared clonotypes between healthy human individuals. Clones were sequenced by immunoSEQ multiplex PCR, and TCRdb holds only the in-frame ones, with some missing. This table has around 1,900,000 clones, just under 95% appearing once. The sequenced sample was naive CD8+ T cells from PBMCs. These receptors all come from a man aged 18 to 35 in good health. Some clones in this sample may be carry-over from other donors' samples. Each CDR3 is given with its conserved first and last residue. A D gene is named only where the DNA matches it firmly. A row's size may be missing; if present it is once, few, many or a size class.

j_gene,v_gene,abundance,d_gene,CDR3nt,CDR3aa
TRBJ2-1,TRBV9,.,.,TGTGCCAGCAGCCTCAGGACGAGGAACAATGAGCAGTTCTTC,CASSLRTRNNEQFF
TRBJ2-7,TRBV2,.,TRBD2,TGTGCCAGCAAGGTAGCGGGAGGCGTCGAGCAGTACTTC,CASKVAGGVEQYF
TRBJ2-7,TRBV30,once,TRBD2,TGTGCCTGGAGTGACCCCCTAGCGGGAGCTGTGTACGAGCAGTACTTC,CAWSDPLAGAVYEQYF
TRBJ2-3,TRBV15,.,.,TGTGCCACCAGCAGAGAGGGCACTGGAGTACGTCGCACAGATACGCAGTATTTT,CATSREGTGVRRTDTQYF
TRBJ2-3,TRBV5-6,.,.,TGTGCCAGCAGCTTGACCTCAGATACGCAGTATTTT,CASSLTSDTQYF
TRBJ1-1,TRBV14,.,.,TGTGCCAGCAGCCAAGGGGTTCCTACTGAAGCTTTCTTT,CASSQGVPTEAFF
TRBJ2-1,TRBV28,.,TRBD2,TGTGCCAGCAGTACATCCCCCGGGACTAGCGTGAATGAGCAGTTCTTC,CASSTSPGTSVNEQFF
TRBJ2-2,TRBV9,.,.,TGTGCCAGCAGCGTAAGGCCCGGGGAGCTGTTTTTT,CASSVRPGELFF
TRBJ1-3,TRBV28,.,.,TGTGCCAGCAGTTTATCAGTTACTGGAAACACCATATATTTT,CASSLSVTGNTIYF
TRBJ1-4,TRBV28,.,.,TGTGCCAGCAGTTTTTCGGAGGGGCTGGGTGAAAAACTGTTTTTT,CASSFSEGLGEKLFF
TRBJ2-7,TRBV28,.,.,TGTGCCAGCAGTTCCCCGGGACTCACCTACGAGCAGTACTTC,CASSSPGLTYEQYF
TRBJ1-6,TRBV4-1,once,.,TGCGCCAGCAGCCCCTGGGCCTCGAGCTCCTATAATTCACCCCTCCACTTT,CASSPWASSSYNSPLHF
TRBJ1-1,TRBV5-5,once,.,TGTGCCAGCAGCTCACCAATGAACACTGAAGCTTTCTTT,CASSSPMNTEAFF
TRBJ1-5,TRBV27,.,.,TGTGCCAGCAGTTTTATCCCCCCAATGGCTCAGCCCCAGCATTTT,CASSFIPPMAQPQHF
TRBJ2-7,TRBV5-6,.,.,TGTGCCAGCAGCTTCCGGGAAGGGCCCTACGAGCAGTACTTC,CASSFREGPYEQYF
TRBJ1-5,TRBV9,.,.,TGTGCCAGCAGTAAGGGGAACAATCAGCCCCAGCATTTT,CASSKGNNQPQHF
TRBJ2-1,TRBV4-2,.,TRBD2,TGTGCCAGCGACGGGGGGGGAGGAAGCAATGAGCAGTTCTTC,CASDGGGGSNEQFF
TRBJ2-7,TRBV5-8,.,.,TGTGCCAGCATTGGCGCAGGTTACGAGCAGTACTTC,CASIGAGYEQYF
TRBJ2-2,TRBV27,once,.,TGTGCCAGCAGATTACAGGGGAACACCGGGGAGCTGTTTTTT,CASRLQGNTGELFF
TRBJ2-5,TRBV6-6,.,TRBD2,TGTGCCAGCAGTTACTCGCGGGGGGCGGAGACCCAGTACTTC,CASSYSRGAETQYF
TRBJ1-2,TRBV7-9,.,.,TGTGCCAGCAGCTTATCCCCTATTGGCTACACCTTC,CASSLSPIGYTF
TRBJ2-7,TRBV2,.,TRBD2,TGTGCCAGCAGTGAAGCGTGGCTAGCGGACTCCTACGAGCAGTACTTC,CASSEAWLADSYEQYF
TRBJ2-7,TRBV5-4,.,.,TGTGCCAGCAGCTTGGGCACCTACGAGCAGTACTTC,CASSLGTYEQYF
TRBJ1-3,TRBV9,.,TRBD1,TGTGCCAGCAGCGAGACCGGGACAGCCTCTGGAAACACCATATATTTT,CASSETGTASGNTIYF
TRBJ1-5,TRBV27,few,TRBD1,TGTGCCAGCAGTCCCCGACAGGGACAGCCCCAGCATTTT,CASSPRQGQPQHF
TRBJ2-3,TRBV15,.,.,TGTGCCACCCAGGGACTCACGAGGGATACGCAGTATTTT,CATQGLTRDTQYF
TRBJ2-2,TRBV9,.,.,TGTGCCAGCAGCGCAGCTCCAGGAGTTACCGGGGAGCTGTTTTTT,CASSAAPGVTGELFF
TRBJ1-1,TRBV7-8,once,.,TGTGCCAGCAGCTTAGTACCGGGGACAAACACTGAAGCTTTCTTT,CASSLVPGTNTEAFF
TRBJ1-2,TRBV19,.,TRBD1,TGTGCCAGTAGTACCGACGAAGGGGGAGCCGGGACAGGATCTCCAGCTAACTATGGCTACACCTTC,CASSTDEGGAGTGSPANYGYTF
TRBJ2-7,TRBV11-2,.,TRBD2,TGTGCCAGCAGCTTAGATCGTCGCAGGGTGGCGGGAGATTACTACGAGCAGTACTTC,CASSLDRRRVAGDYYEQYF
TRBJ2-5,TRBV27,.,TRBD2,TGTGCCAGCAGTTTAGGCCTAGCGGAAGGGGAGACCCAGTACTTC,CASSLGLAEGETQYF